This record looks at one T cell receptor (beta chain) sequence and its context. This record belongs to a study of blood T cell repertoires in COVID-19. Study-level background: The United States, Italy and Spain were the sources of the acute and convalescent COVID-19 samples. PBMCs, B-cell-depleted T cells, or T cells provided the cDNA or gDNA that made up the material.

Under the authors' procedure: How many nucleated cells were present was estimated from reference gene primer amplification. TCRdb's table, derived via immunoSEQ multiplex PCR, lists solely in-frame clones and lacks some. Clonal size and the V and J genes are those of that table, whereas D and trimming came from the DNA. The sample lists fewer than 250,000 clones; more than 70% were seen once. The sample was peripheral blood. The clonotype originates from a man aged 45-65 years with active or convalescent COVID-19.

The CDR3 nucleotides are TGTGCCAGCAGTGGACAGTACGAGAGTAAGTACGAGCAGTACTTC. Its protein is CASSGQYESKYEQYF. The V call is TRBV28, the J call TRBJ2-7; D is perhaps TRBD1 (6 bases). CDR1 is MDHEN and CDR2 is SYDVKM in the germline V gene. The V end lost 5 bases, the J end lost 4 bases, and 18 bases lay between the germline ends. The CDR3 is made up of 15 amino acids. Supplemented by reference TRBV28 and TRBJ2-7, the full variable domain reads DVKVTQSSRYLVKRTGEKVFLECVQDMDHENMFWYRQDPGLGLRLIYFSYDVKMKEKGDIPEGYSVSREKKERFSLILESASTNQTSMYLCASSGQYESKYEQYFGPGTRLTVT.